Listed here are 18 T cell receptor beta chains from one sample, sequenced in a study of blood T cells in healthy people across ages (dated by TCRdb to between 2015 and 2017). The method was 5' RACE. Sequencing used an Illumina HiSeq 2500. A second PCR of about 6 to 12 cycles was run with a J-beta primer mix and a sample-barcoded 5' primer. Through fastp at Q25 and MiXCR, TCRdb rebuilt clones from the public reads, retaining in-frame beta chains. Rows with a matching CDR3 protein are joined into one entry that keeps the most common DNA and genes. The sample yields 1.5 million to 2 million distinct CDR3 sequences; roughly 27% were counted once. Roughly 8.2% of the sample is in the top ten clones. The sequenced sample was blood. Receptor source: a woman aged 25 to 45 in good health.

This clonotype was recorded once. V usage is TRBV14 and J usage is TRBJ2-5, with D perhaps assigned TRBD1 or TRBD2 (5 bases each). Deletions cut 4 bases from V and 1 base from J, with 13 bases between. The CDR3 spans 15 residues. Germline V gene data show CDR1 as SGHDN and CDR2 as FVKESK. The CDR3 spells CASSLQRGVQETQYF. The CDR3 coding sequence is TGTGCCAGCAGCCTACAGAGGGGCGTCCAAGAGACCCAGTACTTC.

The gene calls are TRBV30 and TRBJ1-2; no firm D call. Per the germline V gene, CDR1 is GTSNPN and CDR2 is SVGIG (reference sequence). The CDR3 is made up of 14 amino acids. V lost 0 bases, J lost 5 bases, and 13 bases lay in between. CDR3 nucleotide sequence: TGTGCCTGGAGTGTAAACGGGGATGGTTATGGCTACACCTTC. Translating gives CAWSVNGDGYGYTF. The whole variable domain, remainder taken from reference TRBV30 and TRBJ1-2, is SQTIHQWPATLVQPVGSPLSLECTVEGTSNPNLYWYRQAAGRGLQLLFYSVGIGQISSEVPQNLSASRPQDRQFILSSKKLLLSDSGFYLCAWSVNGDGYGYTFGSGTRLTVV.

The V and J genes are TRBV10-1 and TRBJ2-7; TRBD2 aligns across 10 bases. The CDR3 has 14 residues. In germline, CDR1 is WNHNN, CDR2 SYGVQD (reference sequence). The J segment lost 4 bases and the V segment lost 5 bases, leaving 5 bases of the junction unmatched. Here the CDR3 DNA reads TGCGCCAGCAGTACTAGCGGGGCCCCATACGAGCAGTACTTC. This sequence encodes CASSTSGAPYEQYF.

This clonotype was counted ten times or more. V gene TRBV20-1 combines with J gene TRBJ2-7, with TRBD2 identical over 13 bases. Germline V gene lookup returns CDR1 DFQATT and CDR2 SNEGSKA (reference sequence). The CDR3 extends over 16 amino acids. Losses at the gene ends were 6 bases for V and 0 bases for J; bases not matched to a gene: 8. The CDR3 DNA reads TGCAGTGCAAGAACTAGCGGGGGGGCTGGCTCCTACGAGCAGTACTTC. Translation gives CSARTSGGAGSYEQYF.

This clonotype was detected a few times. This chain links TRBV7-8 with TRBJ2-3, with 12 positions matching TRBD2. Germline assignment: CDR1 SGHVS and CDR2 FQNEAQ. The CDR3 covers 18 residues. J lost 1 base, V lost 5 bases, and 10 bases had no gene match. The CDR3 nucleotides read TGTGCCAGCAGCCTAGAATCTAGCGGGAGGGAGCGCACAGATACGCAGTATTTT. It encodes CASSLESSGRERTDTQYF.

This clonotype occurred a few times. This rearrangement joins TRBV5-1 to TRBJ2-5; 8 bases map to TRBD1. The V and J ends lost 7 bases and 5 bases, in that order; junction bases with no gene match: 4. Germline CDR1 reads SGHRS; CDR2 reads YFSETQ. CDR3 size: 12 residues. The CDR3 DNA reads TGCGCCAGCCAATGGGACAGGGAGACCCAGTACTTC. It codes for CASQWDRETQYF.

This clonotype was seen a single time. The chain joins TRBV20-1 to TRBJ1-2; 10 bases fit TRBD1. The V gene end was trimmed by 5 bases and the J gene end by 3 bases; junction bases not matched to a gene: 6. In germline, CDR1 is DFQATT, CDR2 SNEGSKA (reference sequence). CDR3 length: 14 residues. The CDR3 nucleotides are TGCAGTGCTGAACGACAGGGGGCCTACTATGGCTACACCTTC. Encoded protein: CSAERQGAYYGYTF.

This chain links TRBV3-1 with TRBJ2-7; 11 bases fit TRBD2. The CDR3 has 16 amino acids. The V gene end was trimmed by 2 bases and the J gene end by 0 bases; junction bases not matched to a gene: 3. Germline V gives CDR1 LGHDT, CDR2 YNNKEL (reference sequence). CDR3 sequence: CASSQSGTSGSYEQYF. DNA for the CDR3: TGTGCCAGCAGCCAATCCGGGACTAGCGGCTCCTACGAGCAGTACTTC.

The table lists this clonotype with a few counts. J is TRBJ2-5 and V is TRBV10-1; no definite D call. In germline, CDR1 is WNHNN, CDR2 SYGVQD (reference sequence). With 2 bases removed from V and 3 bases from J, the gap between germline ends came to 16 bases. The CDR3 is 16 residues long. CDR3 sequence reads: CASSEMSERAKETQYF. Written as DNA, the CDR3 is TGCGCCAGCAGTGAGATGAGCGAGAGAGCCAAAGAGACCCAGTACTTC.

The rearrangement joins TRBV14 to TRBJ1-2; 7 positions match TRBD1. Unmatched junction bases numbered 15, after V lost 6 bases and J lost 8 bases. Germline V CDR1 and CDR2: SGHDN, FVKESK. The CDR3 sequence is 15 residues long. The CDR3 reads CASSHIGRQGGGYTF. The CDR3 DNA reads TGTGCCAGCAGTCACATCGGGCGACAGGGAGGAGGCTACACCTTC.

This clonotype turned up a few times. The chain has TRBV10-1 and TRBJ2-3; D gene uncertain. CDR1 and CDR2 (germline): WNHNN, SYGVQD (reference sequence). CDR3 length: 15 amino acids. Between the trimmed V and J ends, which lost 6 bases and 5 bases, there was a span of 18 bases. Here the CDR3 DNA reads TGCGCCAGCAGCGGAAGCACGCAGGTGGAAGATACGCAGTATTTT. It translates to CASSGSTQVEDTQYF.

This clonotype was recorded at least ten times. The CDR3 bases are TGTGCCACCAGCAGAGATCCAGGACCCTACGAGCAGTACTTC. This gives the protein CATSRDPGPYEQYF. This rearrangement joins TRBV15 to TRBJ2-7; D gene uncertain. Trimming removed 0 bases at V and 2 bases at J, with 8 bases between. The CDR3 runs 14 residues. Germline CDR1 LNHNV, CDR2 YYDKDF (reference sequence). The complete variable domain, with remaining parts taken from reference TRBV15 and TRBJ2-7, reads DAMVIQNPRYQVTQFGKPVTLSCSQTLNHNVMYWYQQKSSQAPKLLFHYYDKDFNNEADTPDNFQSRRPNTSFCFLDIRSPGLGDTAMYLCATSRDPGPYEQYFGPGTRLTVT.

This rearrangement joins TRBV2 to TRBJ2-2; 8 bases agree with TRBD1. V lost 2 bases, J lost 1 base, and 3 bases stayed unmatched. Germline V gene lookup returns CDR1 SNHLY and CDR2 FYNNEI. The CDR3 totals 16 residues. Written as DNA, the CDR3 is TGTGCCAGCAGTGAACGGACAGGGAGGAACACCGGGGAGCTGTTTTTT. This translates into CASSERTGRNTGELFF.

This clonotype has ten or more counts. The rearrangement links TRBV20-1 to TRBJ1-5, with D possibly TRBD1 on 6 matching bases. The germline V gene encodes CDR1 DFQATT and CDR2 SNEGSKA (reference sequence). V was shortened by 4 bases and J by 6 bases, with 19 bases between the two germline ends. The CDR3 runs to 15 residues. The CDR3 here is CSAKTGGFGVQPQHF. The CDR3 DNA reads TGCAGTGCTAAGACAGGAGGGTTTGGTGTTCAGCCCCAGCATTTT.

A note on this clonotype: A much larger clone lies a single base off, so this may be a read error. The chain is built from TRBV29-1 and TRBJ2-5; TRBD2 aligns across 11 bases. The CDR3 totals 14 residues. V was clipped by 7 bases and J by 11 bases; unmatched bases: 15. Germline CDR1 reads SQVTM; CDR2 reads ANQGSEA. The CDR3 bases are TGCAGCGGAGACGGGACTAGCGGCGACGTTGAGCAGTACTTC. Encoded protein: CSGDGTSGDVEQYF.

This clonotype was observed many times. The genes are TRBV5-1 and TRBJ2-5; D not certain. With the DNA end fitting TRBJ2-7 better, the J assignment may be wrong. There are 12 residues in the CDR3. CDR1 and CDR2 from the germline V gene are SGHRS and YFSETQ. The CDR3, as DNA: TGCGCCAGCAGCCTCGACGGAGTCGAGCAGTACTTC. Residues: CASSLDGVEQYF.

This clonotype was seen repeatedly, ten times or more. V and J are TRBV6-5 and TRBJ1-2; D unresolved. Germline lookup yields CDR1 MNHEY and CDR2 SVGAGI. The CDR3 is made up of 15 amino acids. V lost 0 bases and J lost 5, with 13 bases in between. This CDR3 reads CASSYSVGLGYGYTF. CDR3 DNA sequence: TGTGCCAGCAGTTACTCGGTGGGCTTGGGGTATGGCTACACCTTC.

This clonotype was seen only a few times. The chain links TRBV3-1 to TRBJ1-4; 7 bases fit TRBD1. V dropped 0 bases and J dropped 6; count of bases not matched to a gene: 4. This CDR3 has 15 residues. Germline-derived CDR1 and CDR2 are LGHDT and YNNKEL (reference sequence). The CDR3 nucleotides read TGTGCCAGCAGCCAAGAAGGGGGCGCCGATGAAAAACTGTTTTTT. The encoded protein is CASSQEGGADEKLFF.